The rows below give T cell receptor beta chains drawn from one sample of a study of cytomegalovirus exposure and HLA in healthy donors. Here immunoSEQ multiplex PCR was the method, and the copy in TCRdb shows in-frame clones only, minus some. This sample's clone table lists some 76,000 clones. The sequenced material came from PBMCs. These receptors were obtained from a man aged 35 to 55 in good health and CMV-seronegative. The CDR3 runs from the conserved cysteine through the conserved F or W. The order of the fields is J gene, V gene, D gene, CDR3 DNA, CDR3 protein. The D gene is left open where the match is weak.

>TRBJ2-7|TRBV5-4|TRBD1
TGTGCCAGCAGCAGGGGACAGGGCGGAGAGCAGTACTTC
CASSRGQGGEQYF
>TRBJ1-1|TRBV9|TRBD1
TGTGCCAGCGCGACTTTGGGACAGCCCACTGAAGCTTTCTTT
CASATLGQPTEAFF
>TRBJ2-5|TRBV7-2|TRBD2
TGTGCCAGCAGCACGGGACTAGCGGGAGGGGGGTTTGTGACCCAGTACTTC
CASSTGLAGGGFVTQYF
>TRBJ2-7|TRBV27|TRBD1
TGTGCCAGCAGACGAACAGGGGAGAGCTCCTACGAGCAGTACTTC
CASRRTGESSYEQYF
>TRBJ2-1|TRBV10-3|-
TGTGCCATCAGTGAACGACTAGGCTCCTACAATGAGCAGTTCTTC
CAISERLGSYNEQFF
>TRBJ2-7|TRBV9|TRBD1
TGTGCCAGCAGCGCAGGCAGACAGGGGGCCTACGAGCAGTACTTC
CASSAGRQGAYEQYF
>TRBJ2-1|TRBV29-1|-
TGCAGCGGTGGGCCTTACAATGAGCAGTTCTTC
CSGGPYNEQFF
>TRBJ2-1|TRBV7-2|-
TGTGCCAGCAGCTCAGGGGGCGGGGGTCCCCTCTACAATGAGCAGTTCTTC
CASSSGGGGPLYNEQFF
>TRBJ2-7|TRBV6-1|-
TGTGCCAGCAGTGACCTCCCCTACGAGCAGTACTTC
CASSDLPYEQYF
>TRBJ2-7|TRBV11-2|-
TGTGCCAGCAGCTTATTATTCCGAGCGGCGTTCTCCTACGAGCAGTACTTC
CASSLLFRAAFSYEQYF
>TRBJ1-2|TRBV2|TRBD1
TGTGCCAGCAGTGAAGCTCGGAGGACAGGGCACTATGGCTACACCTTC
CASSEARRTGHYGYTF
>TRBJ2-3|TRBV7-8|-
TGTGCCAGCAGCTTAGGCGGGGCACGACCAGATACGCAGTATTTT
CASSLGGARPDTQYF
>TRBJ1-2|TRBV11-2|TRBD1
TGTGCCAGCAGCGTCACAGGGGGTTTCTATGGCTACACCTTC
CASSVTGGFYGYTF
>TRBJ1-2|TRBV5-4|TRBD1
TGTGCCAGCAGCTTGTCTGTGCGGACAGGGGCACGAGGCCGAGCCTATGGCTACACCTTC
CASSLSVRTGARGRAYGYTF
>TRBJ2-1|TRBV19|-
TGTGCCAGTAGTATAGTTTTGGGACACGGGAGGTACAATGAGCAGTTCTTC
CASSIVLGHGRYNEQFF
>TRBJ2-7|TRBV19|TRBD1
TGTGCCAGTGGGACAGGGACTGTCTACGAGCAGTACTTC
CASGTGTVYEQYF
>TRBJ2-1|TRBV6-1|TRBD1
TGTGCCAGCAGTGAAACGCAGACAGGGTTGGATGAGCAGTTCTTC
CASSETQTGLDEQFF
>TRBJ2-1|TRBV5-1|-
TGCGCCAGCAGCTTCGAACCCGGGTCCTACAATGAGCAGTTCTTC
CASSFEPGSYNEQFF
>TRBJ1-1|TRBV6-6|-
TGTGCCAGCAGTTACCGACAGCTCAGCACTGAAGCTTTCTTT
CASSYRQLSTEAFF
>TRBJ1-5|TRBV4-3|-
TGCGCCAGCAGCCAAGATCATTTATCGAGACAGCCTCATCAGCCCCAGCATTTT
CASSQDHLSRQPHQPQHF
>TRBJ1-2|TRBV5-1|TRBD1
TGCGCCAGCAGCTTGGGACAGGGGGCCTATGGCTACACCTTC
CASSLGQGAYGYTF
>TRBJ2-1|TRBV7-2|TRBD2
TGTGCCAGCAGCCTCCAGCCTAGCGGGTACAATGAGCAGTTCTTC
CASSLQPSGYNEQFF
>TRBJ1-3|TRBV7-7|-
TGTGCTAGCAGCTTATCCCATGGAAACACCATATATTTT
CASSLSHGNTIYF
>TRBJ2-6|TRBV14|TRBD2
TGTGCCAGCAGCGTTAGAAGGGGAGCGGGACTCTCTGGGGCCAACGTCCTGACTTTC
CASSVRRGAGLSGANVLTF
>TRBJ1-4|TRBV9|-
TGTGCCAGCAGCCCAACCGGGGGAGGTTGGGGTGAAAAACTGTTTTTT
CASSPTGGGWGEKLFF
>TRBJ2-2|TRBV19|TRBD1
TGTGCCAGTAGTGACGATAGCAGGGGGCGAGAGCTGTTTTTT
CASSDDSRGRELFF
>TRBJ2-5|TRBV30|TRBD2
TGTGCCTGGAGCCCAGGCGGGGGGATCCAAGAGACCCAGTACTTC
CAWSPGGGIQETQYF
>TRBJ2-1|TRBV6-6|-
TGTGCCAGCAGTCCCTGGTCCGGAGGGCTTTACAATGAGCAGTTCTTC
CASSPWSGGLYNEQFF
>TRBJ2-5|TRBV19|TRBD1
TGTGCCAGTAGTATAGGAGACAGGGAAGAGACCCAGTACTTC
CASSIGDREETQYF
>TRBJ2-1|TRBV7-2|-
TGTGCCAGCAGCTCTCACAGGGACTATACCCGGGATGAGCAGTTCTTC
CASSSHRDYTRDEQFF
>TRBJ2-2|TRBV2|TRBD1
TGTGCCAGTCTACGGGACAGGGAGGACGGGGAGCTGTTTTTT
CASLRDREDGELFF
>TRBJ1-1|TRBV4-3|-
TGCGCCAGCAGCCAAGAATTCGGGTTAGCGGCTGAAGCTTTCTTT
CASSQEFGLAAEAFF
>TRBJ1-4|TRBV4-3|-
TGCGCCAGCAGCCAAGATGTAGGGGTTCTTAATGAAAAACTGTTTTTT
CASSQDVGVLNEKLFF
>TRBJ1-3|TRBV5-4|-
TGTGCCAGCAGCCATCACAGACCAACGAGCTCTGGAAACACCATATATTTT
CASSHHRPTSSGNTIYF
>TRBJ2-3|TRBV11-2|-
TGTGCCAGCAGCTTAGCGGGAGTGGTCACAGATACGCAGTATTTT
CASSLAGVVTDTQYF
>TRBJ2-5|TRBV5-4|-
TGTGCCAGCAGCTTGGCTCGGGGGGCGGAAGAGACCCAGTACTTC
CASSLARGAEETQYF
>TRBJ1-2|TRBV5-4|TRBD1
TGTGCCAGCAGCTTGGATCAGGGGGTGAGCTATGGCTACACCTTC
CASSLDQGVSYGYTF
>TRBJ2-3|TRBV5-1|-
TGCGCCAGCATCCCTGACAGGAGCACAGATACGCAGTATTTT
CASIPDRSTDTQYF
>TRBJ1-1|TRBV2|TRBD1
TGTGCCAGCAGAACCGGGACAGGGGGGGACACTGAAGCTTTCTTT
CASRTGTGGDTEAFF
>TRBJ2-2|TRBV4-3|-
TGCGCCAGCAGCCCCCAAGGCCGGGACTTACACACCGGGGAGCTGTTTTTT
CASSPQGRDLHTGELFF
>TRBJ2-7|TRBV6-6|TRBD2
TGTGCCGCGGGAGCGGGGGGCGACTACGAGCAGTACTTC
CAAGAGGDYEQYF
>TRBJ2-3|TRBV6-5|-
TGTGCCAGCAGTCCGGTTAGCACAGATACGCAGTATTTT
CASSPVSTDTQYF
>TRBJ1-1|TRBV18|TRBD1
TGTGCCAGCCCGGACAGGTACGCTGAAGCTTTCTTT
CASPDRYAEAFF
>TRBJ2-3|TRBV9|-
TGTGCCAGCAGCGTAGGCCGAGGTCTTCTCTATACGCAGTATTTT
CASSVGRGLLYTQYF
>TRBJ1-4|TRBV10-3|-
TGTGCCATCAGTGTTGGGGGGGGAGATGAAAAACTGTTTTTT
CAISVGGGDEKLFF
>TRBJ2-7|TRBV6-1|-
TGTGCCATCGGCCTACCCGCAGGAGGACGCTACGAGCAGTACTTC
CAIGLPAGGRYEQYF
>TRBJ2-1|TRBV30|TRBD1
TGTGCCTGGAGTGCCAGGGGGCGAATTTATTCCAATGAGCAGTTCTTC
CAWSARGRIYSNEQFF
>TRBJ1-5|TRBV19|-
TGTGCCAGTAGGTACGGGAGCAATCAGCCCCAGCATTTT
CASRYGSNQPQHF
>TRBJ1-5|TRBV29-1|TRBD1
TGCAGCTCAACCCGGGACAGGGAGTGCAATCAGCCCCAGCATTTT
CSSTRDRECNQPQHF
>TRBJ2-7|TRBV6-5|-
TGTGCCAGCAGCCGGCGGTCCGATTACGAGCAGTACTTC
CASSRRSDYEQYF
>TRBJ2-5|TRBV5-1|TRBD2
TGCGCCAGCAGCTTGCCGGGGGGGGCTCCCGAGACCCAGTACTTC
CASSLPGGAPETQYF
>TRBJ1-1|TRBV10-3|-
TGTGCCATCAGGCCCGGAGACCGGGGGAACACTGAAGCTTTCTTT
CAIRPGDRGNTEAFF
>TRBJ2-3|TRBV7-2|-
TGTGCCAGCAGCTTAACGGTAGCGTTGACCACAGATACGCAGTATTTT
CASSLTVALTTDTQYF
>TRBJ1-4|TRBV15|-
TGTGCCACCAGCAGAGTGGACAGCCTAAGGGAAAAACTGTTTTTT
CATSRVDSLREKLFF
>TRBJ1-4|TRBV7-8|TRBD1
TGTGCCAGCAGCGCCACAGGGGTGCGTGAAAAACTGTTTTTT
CASSATGVREKLFF